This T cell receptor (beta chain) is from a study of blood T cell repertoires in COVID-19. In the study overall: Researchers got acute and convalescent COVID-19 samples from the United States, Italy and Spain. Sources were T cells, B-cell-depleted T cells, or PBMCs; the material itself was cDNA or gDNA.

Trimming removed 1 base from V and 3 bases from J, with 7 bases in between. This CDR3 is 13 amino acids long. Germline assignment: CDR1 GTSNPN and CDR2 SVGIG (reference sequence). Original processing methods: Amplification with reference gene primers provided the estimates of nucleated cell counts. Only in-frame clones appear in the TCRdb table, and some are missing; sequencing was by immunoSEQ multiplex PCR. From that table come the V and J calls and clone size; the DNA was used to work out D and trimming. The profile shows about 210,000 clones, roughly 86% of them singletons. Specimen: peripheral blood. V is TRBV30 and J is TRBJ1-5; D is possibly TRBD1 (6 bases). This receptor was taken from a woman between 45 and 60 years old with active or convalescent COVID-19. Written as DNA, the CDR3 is TGTGCCTGGAGTGGACAGGACAATCAGCCCCAGCATTTT. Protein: CAWSGQDNQPQHF.